This passage covers 32 T cell receptor beta chains from one sample sequenced in a study of OX40 agonist ivuxolimab in advanced cancers. The protocol was immunoSEQ multiplex PCR, while the TCRdb copy is restricted to in-frame clones and leaves out a portion. The sample has roughly 18,000 clones; over 70% are singletons. Sample: CD4+ or CD8+ T cells sorted from blood, taken in a trial of the OX40 agonist ivuxolimab. These TCRs come from an adult with an advanced solid tumor such as melanoma, head and neck, liver or kidney cancer.

J is TRBJ1-1 and V is TRBV27; D gene unclear. This CDR3 is built from 14 residues. Deletions cut 3 bases from V and 1 base from J, with 9 bases between. CDR1 is MNHEY, CDR2 SMNVEV, per germline (reference sequence). The CDR3 here is CASSLGPGNTEAFF. The CDR3 DNA follows: TGTGCCAGCAGTTTGGGTCCCGGGAACACTGAAGCTTTCTTT.

V usage is TRBV30 and J usage is TRBJ2-5; a possible D gene is TRBD1 (6 bases). The CDR3 has 13 residues. Trimming stripped 4 bases from V and 2 bases from J, with 11 bases between. In germline, CDR1 is GTSNPN, CDR2 SVGIG (reference sequence). CDR3 region: CAWNRQVQETQYF. CDR3 nucleotide sequence: TGTGCCTGGAATCGACAGGTTCAAGAGACCCAGTACTTC.

The chain joins TRBV4-2 to TRBJ2-5; D is uncertain. The germline V gene has CDR1 LGHNA and CDR2 YNFKEQ. The V end was cut by 1 base, the J end by 5 bases, with 17 bases between. The CDR3 is 16 amino acids. CDR3 in amino acids: CASSQGSQSIRETQYF. The CDR3 DNA reads TGTGCCAGCAGCCAAGGTAGCCAGTCTATTCGGGAGACCCAGTACTTC.

The table lists this clone with a count of one. This chain connects TRBV27 to TRBJ2-2; 10 positions agree with TRBD2. Germline-derived CDR1 and CDR2 are MNHEY and SMNVEV (reference sequence). The CDR3 has 16 amino acids. Trimming at V came to 3 bases and at J to 3 bases, leaving 4 bases not matched to a gene. The CDR3 region is CASSLLAGVDTGELFF. In nucleotides, the CDR3 is TGTGCCAGCAGTTTGCTAGCGGGAGTCGACACCGGGGAGCTGTTTTTT.

The CDR3 loop reads CASSKSGTENSPLHF. The CDR3 DNA follows: TGTGCCAGCAGCAAGTCCGGGACGGAGAATTCACCCCTCCACTTT. This chain joins TRBV7-3 and TRBJ1-6, with D possibly TRBD1 on 5 matching bases. V shed 5 bases and J shed 7 bases, with 15 bases lying between them. This CDR3 has 15 residues. The germline gives CDR1 SGHTA, CDR2 FQGTGA.

The CDR3 bases are TGTGCCAGCTCACATCCACCGGTGGGGGCTGACTATGGCTACACCTTC. Translated, it gives CASSHPPVGADYGYTF. The chain has TRBV18 and TRBJ1-2, with D possibly being TRBD1 (6 bases). There are 16 residues in the CDR3. Germline CDR1 reads KGHSH; CDR2 reads LQKENI. Trimming took off 4 bases at V and 3 bases at J, with 18 bases between the two ends.

This clone showed up just once. The gene calls are TRBV6-1 and TRBJ2-6; tentatively, D is TRBD1 (5 bases). This CDR3 has 17 residues. V was cut by 3 bases and J by 3 bases, with 15 bases left in between. Germline values: CDR1 MNHNS, CDR2 SASEGT. The DNA of the CDR3 is TGTGCCAGCAGTGATGTCAGGGAACCCCTTGGGGCCAACGTCCTGACTTTC. This sequence encodes CASSDVREPLGANVLTF.

The V and J genes are TRBV30 and TRBJ1-2; tentative D call: TRBD1 (5 bases). CDR1 and CDR2 from the germline V gene are GTSNPN and SVGIG (reference sequence). The length of the CDR3 is 13 residues. Trimming stripped 0 bases from V and 8 bases from J, with 13 bases between. The CDR3 spells CAWSVDSLLGYTF. For the CDR3, the DNA is TGTGCCTGGAGTGTAGACAGCCTGTTGGGCTACACCTTC.

CDR3 sequence (DNA): TGTGCCAGCAGTTTCCGGACTAGTGGTAATGAGCAGTTCTTC. Encoded protein: CASSFRTSGNEQFF. J is TRBJ2-1 and V is TRBV28, with 7 bases matching TRBD2. CDR3 size: 14 residues. With V trimmed by 3 bases and J by 7 bases, 6 bases remained unmatched. Germline loops: CDR1 MDHEN, CDR2 SYDVKM.

The chain is built from TRBV10-3 and TRBJ2-7, with a possible D match to TRBD1 (5 bases). V was clipped by 0 bases and J by 5 bases, with 5 bases between them. The length of the CDR3 is 12 residues. CDR1 ENHRY and CDR2 SYGVKD come from the germline V gene. CDR3: CAISESGDEQYF. The CDR3 nucleotides are TGTGCCATCAGTGAGTCAGGGGACGAGCAGTACTTC.

The chain is built from TRBV7-9 and TRBJ2-1, with 11 bases aligning to TRBD2. The V segment lost 5 bases and the J segment 4 bases; nucleotides outside the gene matches: 4. Germline V gives CDR1 SEHNR, CDR2 FQNEAQ (reference sequence). The CDR3 runs 15 residues. The CDR3 reads CASSPRTSGYNEQFF. CDR3 coding DNA: TGTGCCAGCAGCCCTCGGACTAGCGGGTACAATGAGCAGTTCTTC.

The chain is built from TRBV28 and TRBJ2-4, with 8 nucleotides matching TRBD1. Germline V gene data show CDR1 as MDHEN and CDR2 as SYDVKM. The ends lost 10 bases at V and 7 bases at J; junction bases unmatched: 9. This CDR3 contains 13 residues. The CDR3 here is CATTYRGWNIQYF. The CDR3 DNA follows: TGTGCCACGACGTACAGGGGGTGGAACATTCAGTACTTC.

For the CDR3, the DNA is TGTGCCAGCAGTTACTTGGGAGTAGATACGCAGTATTTT. As protein: CASSYLGVDTQYF. V is TRBV6-5 and J is TRBJ2-3, with D possibly TRBD2 on 5 matching bases. The CDR3 contains 13 residues. Deletions cut 1 base from V and 5 bases from J, with 7 bases between. In germline, CDR1 is MNHEY, CDR2 SVGAGI.

This sequence joins TRBV27 and TRBJ2-1, with D unclear. CDR1 and CDR2 from the germline V gene are MNHEY and SMNVEV (reference sequence). This CDR3 has 11 amino acids. V dropped 3 bases and J dropped 8 bases, with 5 bases sitting between them. The DNA for the CDR3 is TGTGCCAGCAGTTTTGGTGATGAGCAGTTCTTC. Translation gives CASSFGDEQFF.

CDR3 DNA sequence: TGTGCCAGCTCACCAGGCAGCTACGAGCAGTACTTC. Its protein is CASSPGSYEQYF. The V gene is TRBV18, the J gene TRBJ2-7; D ambiguous. CDR1 and CDR2 from the germline V gene are KGHSH and LQKENI. V dropped 2 bases and J dropped 3 bases, with 5 bases sitting between them. The CDR3 runs to 12 residues.

The chain employs TRBV9 and TRBJ2-1; D perhaps matches TRBD1 (5 bases). Germline V gene lookup returns CDR1 SGDLS and CDR2 YYNGEE. Trimming took 4 bases from V and 9 from J, leaving 11 bases between them. The CDR3 runs 12 residues. DNA of the CDR3: TGTGCCAGCAGCTTCCTAGGGGTTGAGCAGTTCTTC. Residues: CASSFLGVEQFF. Together with reference TRBV9 and TRBJ2-1, the CDR3 gives the full variable domain: DSGVTQTPKHLITATGQRVTLRCSPRSGDLSVYWYQQSLDQGLQFLIQYYNGEERAKGNILERFSAQQFPDLHSELNLSSLELGDSALYFCASSFLGVEQFFGPGTRLTVL.

This clone appeared once. CDR3 protein: CASSPTGSPTYEQYF. The CDR3 DNA follows: TGTGCCAGCAGTCCCACAGGAAGTCCCACCTACGAGCAGTACTTC. The rearrangement joins TRBV27 to TRBJ2-7, with D tentatively TRBD1 (5 bases). The ends were cut back, 5 bases at V and 2 bases at J, with 16 bases in the middle. CDR3 length equals 15 residues. CDR1 MNHEY and CDR2 SMNVEV come from the germline V gene (reference sequence).

This chain joins TRBV7-3 and TRBJ2-1, with D possibly being TRBD2 (5 bases). Per germline, CDR1 SGHTA and CDR2 FQGTGA. The CDR3 consists of 16 residues. The V end lost 5 bases, the J end lost 3 bases, and 17 bases lay between the germline ends. The CDR3 nucleotides read TGTGCCAGCAGCCCCCATATCGGACTGAGCTACAATGAGCAGTTCTTC. Translation: CASSPHIGLSYNEQFF.

This sequence joins TRBV10-3 and TRBJ2-5; the match to TRBD1 covers 10 bases. CDR1 is ENHRY and CDR2 is SYGVKD in the germline V gene. The CDR3 is made up of 16 amino acids. J gave up 2 bases and V 6 bases, and 9 bases lay outside the gene matches. The DNA for the CDR3 is TGTGCCATCAGACCCGGGACAGGGGTGCGTCAAGAGACCCAGTACTTC. Its protein is CAIRPGTGVRQETQYF.

The chain combines TRBV19 with TRBJ2-2; D gene uncertain. Trimming removed 0 bases from V and 6 bases from J, with 11 bases in between. The CDR3 sequence is 15 residues long. CDR1 is LNHDA and CDR2 is SQIVND in the germline V gene (reference sequence). In DNA, the CDR3 is TGTGCCAGTAGTATAGATCTGAGTAGCCCCGGGGAGCTGTTTTTT. Its protein product is CASSIDLSSPGELFF.

The chain joins TRBV28 to TRBJ1-2; 8 nucleotides match TRBD1. CDR3 length equals 14 residues. V shed 10 bases, J shed 2 bases, and the junction held 9 bases outside the gene matches. CDR1 and CDR2 from the germline V gene are MDHEN and SYDVKM. CDR3 loop: CATLLDRDNYGYTF. Written as DNA, the CDR3 is TGTGCCACCCTCCTGGACAGGGACAACTATGGCTACACCTTC.

The genes are TRBV19 and TRBJ2-1; TRBD2 matches at 12 bases. The CDR3 is 15 residues long. Germline trimming cut 6 bases from V and 2 bases from J; bases unmatched to any gene: 2. Germline lookup yields CDR1 LNHDA and CDR2 SQIVND (reference sequence). The CDR3 bases are TGTGCCAGTAGAAGACTAGCGGGAGCCTACAATGAGCAGTTCTTC. Protein product: CASRRLAGAYNEQFF.

This rearrangement joins TRBV11-3 to TRBJ1-1; D gene uncertain. This CDR3 has 13 residues. V lost 0 bases and J 6 bases, leaving 8 bases between the germline ends. Germline loops: CDR1 SGHNT, CDR2 YENEEA. The chain's CDR3 is CASSLEGAPEAFF. DNA for the CDR3: TGTGCCAGCAGCTTAGAAGGAGCCCCTGAAGCTTTCTTT.

This chain connects TRBV19 to TRBJ2-7, with D possibly being TRBD1 (5 bases). Germline CDR1 reads LNHDA; CDR2 reads SQIVND (reference sequence). V lost 6 bases and J 4 bases, leaving 7 bases between the germline ends. This CDR3 spans 11 amino acids. As DNA, the CDR3 is TGTGCCAGTAGCCAGGGTTACGAGCAGTACTTC. This translates into CASSQGYEQYF.

The chain carries TRBV28 and TRBJ2-3, with TRBD2 matching over 8 bases. CDR1 and CDR2 (germline): MDHEN, SYDVKM. The junction had 6 bases not matched to a gene; V was cut back by 5 bases and J by 2 bases. The CDR3 is 15 amino acids. CDR3 DNA sequence: TGTGCCAGCAGTGCTCCTAGCGGGCTCACAGATACGCAGTATTTT. Encoded protein: CASSAPSGLTDTQYF.

This chain uses TRBV4-2 with TRBJ2-7; TRBD1 might be the D (6 bases). Trimming took off 5 bases at V and 6 bases at J, with 14 bases between the two ends. Germline V gene sequence: CDR1 LGHNA, CDR2 YNFKEQ. This CDR3 region has 13 residues. The CDR3 DNA reads as TGTGCCAGCAGCTTGATCAGGGGCGCCGAGCAGTACTTC. Translation gives CASSLIRGAEQYF.

The V gene is TRBV9, the J gene TRBJ2-1; the D gene is possibly TRBD2 (6 bases). V was trimmed by 0 bases and J by 4 bases, leaving 11 bases between them. Germline CDR1 and CDR2: SGDLS and YYNGEE. This CDR3 is 15 amino acids long. CDR3 amino acids: CASSVASAGYNEQFF. CDR3 nucleotides: TGTGCCAGCAGCGTAGCTAGCGCCGGTTACAATGAGCAGTTCTTC.

Written as DNA, the CDR3 is TGTGCCAGCAGCTTAATGGACAGGGGGGAAGAGCAGTACTTC. Protein sequence: CASSLMDRGEEQYF. The chain couples TRBV7-3 to TRBJ2-7, with 10 bases aligning to TRBD1. Trimming at V came to 1 base and at J to 7 bases, leaving 4 bases not matched to a gene. This CDR3 contains 14 residues. CDR1 is SGHTA, CDR2 FQGTGA, per germline.

The V call is TRBV4-2, the J call TRBJ2-7; 11 bases match TRBD2. CDR1 LGHNA and CDR2 YNFKEQ come from the germline V gene. V gave up 0 bases and J gave up 6 bases; unmatched junction bases: 7. The CDR3 loop spans 16 amino acids. This chain's CDR3 is CASSQDHLAGGTEQYF. The CDR3 coding sequence is TGTGCCAGCAGCCAAGATCACCTAGCGGGAGGAACCGAGCAGTACTTC.

The chain joins TRBV6-4 to TRBJ1-2, with D perhaps matching TRBD1 (5 bases). In germline, CDR1 is MRHNA, CDR2 SNTAGT. The CDR3 extends over 13 amino acids. Between the trimmed V and J ends, which lost 6 bases and 7 bases, there was a span of 15 bases. CDR3 sequence: CASRTSMRGGYTF. The DNA for the CDR3 is TGTGCCAGCAGGACCTCTATGAGGGGTGGCTACACCTTC.

This chain connects TRBV28 to TRBJ2-2; the D gene is possibly TRBD1 (6 bases). V shed 6 bases and J shed 0 bases, with 14 bases lying between them. Germline CDR1 MDHEN, CDR2 SYDVKM. The CDR3 runs to 16 residues. CDR3 bases: TGTGCCAGCAGACTAAGGGACACTGCGAACACCGGGGAGCTGTTTTTT. Residues: CASRLRDTANTGELFF.

The chain carries TRBV4-3 and TRBJ2-1; TRBD1 is a possible D gene (6 bases). Germline V gene sequence: CDR1 LGHNA, CDR2 YSLEER. This CDR3 spans 14 amino acids. V gave up 3 bases and J gave up 6 bases, with 12 bases separating them. In DNA form, the CDR3 reads TGCGCCAGCAGCCAGGGGGCGAGGTTCAATGAGCAGTTCTTC. Protein product: CASSQGARFNEQFF.